This T cell receptor (beta chain) was profiled in a study of T cells in Graves' hyperthyroidism and ophthalmopathy. This clonotype was found many times. Researchers amplified the TCR beta CDR3 regions from RNA transcripts. Initially, a first-round RT-PCR of the TCR CDR3 employed the HTBI primer set. Using its own MiXCR run on the multiplex PCR reads, TCRdb lists one record per CDR3 protein. Among 300,000 to 350,000 distinct CDR3 sequences listed, around 13% were seen once. PBMCs stemmed from over 7.5 ml fresh peripheral blood. V lost 6 bases to trimming and J lost 3 bases, with 12 bases between them. Germline V gives CDR1 DFQATT, CDR2 SNEGSKA (reference sequence). There are 13 residues in the CDR3.

V usage is TRBV20-1 and J usage is TRBJ2-1; a possible D gene is TRBD1 (5 bases). The clonotype comes from a woman in her thirties with Graves' hyperthyroidism. Specimen: blood. CDR3 sequence (DNA): TGCAGTGCAATAGGACATAGCTACAATGAGCAGTTCTTC. Protein sequence: CSAIGHSYNEQFF.